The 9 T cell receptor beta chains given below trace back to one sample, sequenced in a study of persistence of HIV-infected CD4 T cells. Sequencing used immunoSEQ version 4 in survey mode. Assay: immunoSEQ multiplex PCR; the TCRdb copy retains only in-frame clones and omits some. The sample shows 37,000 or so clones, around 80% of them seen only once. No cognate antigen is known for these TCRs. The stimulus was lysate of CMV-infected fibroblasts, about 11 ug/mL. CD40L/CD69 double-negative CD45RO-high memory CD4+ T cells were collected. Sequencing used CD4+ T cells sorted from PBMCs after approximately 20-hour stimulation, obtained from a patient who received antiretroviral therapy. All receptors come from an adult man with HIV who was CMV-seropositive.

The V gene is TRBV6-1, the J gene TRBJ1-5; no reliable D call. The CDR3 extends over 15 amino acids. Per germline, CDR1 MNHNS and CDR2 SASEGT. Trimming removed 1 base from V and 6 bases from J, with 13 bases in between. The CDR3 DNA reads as TGTGCCAGCAGTGAAGGAGACGGACTTTTTCAGCCCCAGCATTTT. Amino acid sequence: CASSEGDGLFQPQHF.

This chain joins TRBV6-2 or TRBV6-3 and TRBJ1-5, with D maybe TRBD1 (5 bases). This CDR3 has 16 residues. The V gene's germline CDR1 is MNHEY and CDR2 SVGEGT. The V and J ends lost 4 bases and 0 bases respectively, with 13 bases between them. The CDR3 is CASSSLGVNSNQPQHF. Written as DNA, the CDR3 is TGTGCCAGCAGTTCCTTAGGGGTGAATAGCAATCAGCCCCAGCATTTT.

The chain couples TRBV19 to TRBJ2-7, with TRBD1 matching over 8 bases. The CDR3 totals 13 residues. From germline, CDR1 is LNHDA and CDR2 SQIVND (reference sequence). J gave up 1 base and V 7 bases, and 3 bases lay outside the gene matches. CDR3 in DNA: TGTGCCAGTAAAGGGACAGGATCCTACGAGCAGTACTTC. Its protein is CASKGTGSYEQYF.

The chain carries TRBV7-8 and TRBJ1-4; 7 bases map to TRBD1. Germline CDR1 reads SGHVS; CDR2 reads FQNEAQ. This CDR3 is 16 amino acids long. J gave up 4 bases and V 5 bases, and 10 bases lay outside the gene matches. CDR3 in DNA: TGTGCCAGCAGCATGACAGGGAACCATTATAATGAAAAACTGTTTTTT. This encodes CASSMTGNHYNEKLFF.

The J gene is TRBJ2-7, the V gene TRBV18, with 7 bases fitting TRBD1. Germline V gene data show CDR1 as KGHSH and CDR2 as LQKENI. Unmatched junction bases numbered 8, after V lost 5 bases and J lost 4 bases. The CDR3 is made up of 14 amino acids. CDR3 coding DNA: TGTGCCAGCTCATCAAACAGGGGTGGGTACGAGCAGTACTTC. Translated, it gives CASSSNRGGYEQYF.

The CDR3 DNA follows: TGTGCCAGCAGCGCCACAAGATCCACTGAAGCTTTCTTT. It encodes CASSATRSTEAFF. The chain carries TRBV6-5 and TRBJ1-1; D unclear. Trimming removed 6 bases from V and 4 bases from J, with 12 bases in between. The germline V gene has CDR1 MNHEY and CDR2 SVGAGI. CDR3 length: 13 amino acids.

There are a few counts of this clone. The CDR3 DNA sequence: TGTGCCAGCAGTCTTTATGCTGAAGCTTTCTTT. Protein product: CASSLYAEAFF. This sequence joins TRBV6-5 and TRBJ1-1; no reliable D call. The V and J ends lost 5 bases and 6 bases respectively, with 7 bases between them. The CDR3 is made up of 11 amino acids. The germline CDR1 and CDR2 sequences are MNHEY and SVGAGI.

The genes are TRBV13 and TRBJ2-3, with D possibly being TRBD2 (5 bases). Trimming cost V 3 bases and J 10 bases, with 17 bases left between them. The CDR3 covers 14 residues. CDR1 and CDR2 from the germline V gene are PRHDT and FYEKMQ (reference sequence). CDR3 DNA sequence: TGTGCCAGCAGCTTTTCCTCCGGGGAAGGTCCGCAGTATTTT. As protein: CASSFSSGEGPQYF.

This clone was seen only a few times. The CDR3 DNA follows: TGTGCCATCAGTGAGGCGGGGGGGGGCAATCAGCCCCAGCATTTT. Translated: CAISEAGGGNQPQHF. This chain connects TRBV10-3 to TRBJ1-5, with D perhaps matching TRBD1 (5 bases). CDR3 size: 15 residues. Germline values: CDR1 ENHRY, CDR2 SYGVKD. V was cut by 2 bases and J by 2 bases, with 10 bases left in between.